Listed here is a single T cell receptor beta chain. No antigen is known for it. These data originate in a study of OX40 agonist ivuxolimab in advanced cancers. At the level of the study: Partial responses were seen in three patients, one with hepatocellular carcinoma and two with cutaneous melanoma.

Looked up from germline, CDR1 is SGHRS and CDR2 is YFSETQ. The CDR3 contains 15 residues. V was trimmed by 0 bases and J by 7 bases, leaving 14 bases between them. Patients were ruled out by autoimmune disease history or systemic immunosuppression. The study's findings and limits: The CD4+ and CD8+ T cells in the blood had expanded clonally by week 6 at 0.1 to 3.0 mg/kg. Some patients who did not respond also had low normalized T-cell clonal expansion.

The assay was immunoSEQ multiplex PCR, and TCRdb's table has in-frame clones only and misses some. The table includes tens of thousands of clones, roughly 80% detected once. The sample in question was CD4+ or CD8+ T cells sorted from blood, obtained in a trial of the OX40 agonist ivuxolimab. The sequence was collected from an adult with an advanced solid tumor such as melanoma, head and neck, liver or kidney cancer. This chain connects TRBV5-1 to TRBJ2-1; perhaps TRBD2 as D (6 bases). The CDR3 reads CASSLGLAPRNEQFF. Here the CDR3 DNA reads TGCGCCAGCAGCTTGGGGCTAGCGCCAAGGAATGAGCAGTTCTTC.